This T cell receptor beta chain was found in a study of CD8 T cell repertoires and HIV-1 epitope variants. Overall study: Separate wells received one of Twenty-five Gag or Nef variant peptides. Tested: three Gag epitope families, Nef HW9 and YT9.

The study's findings and limits: This assay reports beta chains of antigen-expanded cells, not T cell function. Of fewer than 10 antigen-specific beta clonotypes, about six appeared to cross-react with escape variants.

Here immunoSEQ multiplex PCR was the method, and the copy in TCRdb shows in-frame clones only, minus some. The data show approximately 4,600 clones, with approximately 70% seen just once and 46% held by the top ten. As for this clone: Its antigen is not identified.

The V segment lost 2 bases and the J segment 5 bases; nucleotides outside the gene matches: 3. This CDR3 has 15 residues. CDR1 is MDHEN, CDR2 SYDVKM, per germline. The specimen sequenced was cultured CD8+ T cells derived from PBMCs. The clonotype comes from a male donor with HIV. The chain is built from TRBV28 and TRBJ1-4; TRBD1 matches at 9 bases. The CDR3 loop is CASSLGDRANEKLFF. In DNA, the CDR3 is TGTGCCAGCAGTTTAGGGGACAGGGCGAATGAAAAACTGTTTTTT.